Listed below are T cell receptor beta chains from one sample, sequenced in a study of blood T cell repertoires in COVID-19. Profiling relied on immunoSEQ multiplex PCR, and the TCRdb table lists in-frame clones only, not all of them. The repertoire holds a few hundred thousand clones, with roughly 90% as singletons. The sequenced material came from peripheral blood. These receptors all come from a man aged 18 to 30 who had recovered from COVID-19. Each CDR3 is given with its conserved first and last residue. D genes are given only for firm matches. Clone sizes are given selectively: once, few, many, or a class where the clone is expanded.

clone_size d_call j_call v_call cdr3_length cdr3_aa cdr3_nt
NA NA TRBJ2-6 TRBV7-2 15 CASSPYIFGANVLTF TGTGCCAGCAGCCCTTACATATTTGGGGCCAACGTCCTGACTTTC
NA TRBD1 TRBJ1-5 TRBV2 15 CASSGTGLESEPQHF TGTGCCAGCAGTGGGACAGGGTTAGAGAGCGAGCCCCAGCATTTT
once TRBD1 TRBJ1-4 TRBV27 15 CASSLGDRLNEKLFF TGTGCCAGCAGTTTAGGGGACAGGCTTAATGAAAAACTGTTTTTT
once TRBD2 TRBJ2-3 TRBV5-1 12 CASSSTSATQYF TGCGCCAGCAGCTCGACTAGCGCTACGCAGTATTTT
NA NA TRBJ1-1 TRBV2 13 CASSEVRDTEAFF TGTGCCAGCAGTGAAGTCAGGGACACTGAAGCTTTCTTT
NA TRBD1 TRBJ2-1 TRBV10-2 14 CASSEQGDRGEQFF TGCGCCAGCAGTGAACAGGGGGATCGGGGTGAGCAGTTCTTC
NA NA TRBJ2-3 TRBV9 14 CASSVVVNTDTQYF TGTGCCAGCAGCGTAGTAGTGAACACAGATACGCAGTATTTT
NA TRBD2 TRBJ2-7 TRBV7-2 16 CASSAGQGLIYYEQYF TGTGCCAGCAGCGCAGGCCAGGGACTAATATACTACGAGCAGTACTTC
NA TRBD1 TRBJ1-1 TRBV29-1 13 CSVSRDRALEAFF TGCAGCGTTTCCCGGGACAGGGCTCTAGAAGCTTTCTTT
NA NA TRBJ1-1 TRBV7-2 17 CASSLVPNFGEETEAFF TGTGCCAGCAGCTTAGTCCCAAACTTCGGTGAGGAAACTGAAGCTTTCTTT
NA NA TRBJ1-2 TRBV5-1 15 CASRYYRDSWDGYTF TGCGCCAGCAGATATTACCGGGACTCCTGGGATGGCTACACCTTC
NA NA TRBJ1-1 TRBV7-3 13 CASSRGMNTEAFF TGTGCCAGCAGCCGCGGAATGAACACTGAAGCTTTCTTT
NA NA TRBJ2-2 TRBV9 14 CASSARTNTGELFF TGTGCCAGCAGCGCCCGCACTAACACCGGGGAGCTGTTTTTT
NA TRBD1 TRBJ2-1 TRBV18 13 CASSSGQYNEQFF TGTGCCAGCTCATCGGGACAGTACAATGAGCAGTTCTTC
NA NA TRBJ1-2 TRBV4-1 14 CASSQDRGSYGYTF TGCGCCAGCAGCCAAGATCGAGGCAGCTATGGCTACACCTTC
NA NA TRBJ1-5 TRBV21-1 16 CASSKENAGNNQPQHF TGTGCCAGCAGCAAAGAGAACGCAGGGAACAATCAGCCCCAGCATTTT
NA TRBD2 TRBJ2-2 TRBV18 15 CASSPSSGLAGELFF TGTGCCAGCTCACCTAGCTCGGGACTAGCCGGGGAGCTGTTTTTT
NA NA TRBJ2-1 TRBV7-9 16 CASSSPLAVEGSEQFF TGTGCCAGCAGCTCCCCTTTAGCGGTAGAGGGAAGTGAGCAGTTCTTC
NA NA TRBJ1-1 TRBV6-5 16 CASSYPRGQPNTEAFF TGTGCCAGCAGTTATCCCCGTGGACAGCCGAACACTGAAGCTTTCTTT
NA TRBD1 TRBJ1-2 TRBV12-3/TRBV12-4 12 CASSPRTGRHTF TGTGCCAGCAGTCCCCGGACAGGGAGGCACACCTTC
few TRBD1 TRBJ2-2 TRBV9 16 CASSAGTGEGSGELFF TGTGCCAGCAGCGCGGGGACAGGTGAAGGTTCCGGGGAGCTGTTTTTT
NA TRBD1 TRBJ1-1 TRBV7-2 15 CASSLRTGGRTEAFF TGTGCCAGCAGCTTACGAACAGGGGGTCGGACTGAAGCTTTCTTT
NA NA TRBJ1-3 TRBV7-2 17 CASSLPPGHLSGNTIYF TGTGCCAGCAGCTTACCTCCGGGACACCTCTCTGGAAACACCATATATTTT
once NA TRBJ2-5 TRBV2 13 CASSESARGAQYF TGTGCCAGCAGTGAGAGTGCCCGGGGTGCCCAGTACTTC
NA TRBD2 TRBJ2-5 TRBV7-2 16 CASSLVTAGGRETQYF TGTGCCAGCAGCTTAGTGACGGCGGGGGGGCGGGAGACCCAGTACTTC
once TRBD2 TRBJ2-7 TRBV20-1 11 CSAKTSGEQYF TGCAGTGCAAAGACTAGCGGAGAGCAGTACTTC
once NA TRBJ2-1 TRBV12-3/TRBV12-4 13 CASSPATGNEQFF TGTGCCAGCAGTCCCGCGACAGGCAATGAGCAGTTCTTC
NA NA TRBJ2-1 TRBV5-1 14 CASSLAPPSNEQFF TGCGCCAGCAGCTTGGCCCCGCCGAGCAATGAGCAGTTCTTC
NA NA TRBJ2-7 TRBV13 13 CASSSEVSYEQYF TGTGCCAGCAGCTCCGAGGTGAGCTACGAGCAGTACTTC
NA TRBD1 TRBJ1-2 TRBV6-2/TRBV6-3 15 CASSGPGQGDYGYTF TGTGCCAGCAGTGGGCCGGGACAGGGTGACTATGGCTACACCTTC
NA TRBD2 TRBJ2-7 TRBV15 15 CATSSPGRAPYEQYF TGTGCCACCAGCAGTCCCGGGAGGGCCCCCTACGAGCAGTACTTC
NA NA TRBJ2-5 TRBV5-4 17 CASSAPSSGKSQETQYF TGTGCCAGCAGCGCCCCGTCGTCAGGGAAATCACAAGAGACCCAGTACTTC
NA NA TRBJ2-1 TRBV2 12 CASRGGYNEQFF TGTGCCAGCAGAGGAGGGTATAATGAGCAGTTCTTC
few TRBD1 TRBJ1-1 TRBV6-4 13 CASSWDRGTEAFF TGTGCCAGCAGTTGGGACAGGGGAACTGAAGCTTTCTTT
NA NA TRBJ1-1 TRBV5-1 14 CASSPGEGVTEAFF TGCGCCAGCAGCCCTGGGGAGGGCGTCACTGAAGCTTTCTTT
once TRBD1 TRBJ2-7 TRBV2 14 CASIASGQGYEQYF TGTGCCAGCATCGCCTCGGGACAGGGCTACGAGCAGTACTTC
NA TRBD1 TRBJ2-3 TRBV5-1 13 CASTDRAGDTQYF TGCGCCAGCACCGACAGGGCAGGGGATACGCAGTATTTT
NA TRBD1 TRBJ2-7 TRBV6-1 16 CASSEAGTGISYEQYF TGTGCCAGCAGTGAAGCCGGGACAGGGATTTCCTACGAGCAGTACTTC
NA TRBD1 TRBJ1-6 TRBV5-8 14 CASSLGQGHSPLHF TGTGCCAGCAGCTTGGGACAGGGTCATTCACCCCTCCACTTT
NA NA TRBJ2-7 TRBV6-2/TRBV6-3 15 CASSHFSEGSYEQYF TGTGCCAGCAGCCACTTCTCGGAGGGGTCCTACGAGCAGTACTTC
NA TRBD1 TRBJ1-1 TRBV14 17 CASSQVGGQGMNTEAFF TGTGCCAGCAGCCAAGTAGGAGGACAGGGGATGAACACTGAAGCTTTCTTT
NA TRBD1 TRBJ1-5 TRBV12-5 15 CASGLQGGGNQPQHF TGTGCTAGTGGTTTGCAGGGGGGAGGCAATCAGCCCCAGCATTTT
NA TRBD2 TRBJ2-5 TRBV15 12 CATLGGQETQYF TGTGCCACTCTCGGGGGGCAAGAGACCCAGTACTTC
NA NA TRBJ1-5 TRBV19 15 CASSTVTVKNQPQHF TGTGCCAGTAGTACGGTGACAGTAAAGAATCAGCCCCAGCATTTT
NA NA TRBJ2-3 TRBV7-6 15 CASSGDFFSTDTQYF TGTGCCAGCAGCGGGGACTTTTTTAGCACAGATACGCAGTATTTT
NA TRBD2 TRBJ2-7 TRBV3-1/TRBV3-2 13 CASSPGTSREQYF TGTGCCAGCAGCCCGGGGACTAGCCGAGAGCAGTACTTC
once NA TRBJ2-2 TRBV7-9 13 CASSDTRAGELFF TGTGCCAGCAGCGACACCAGAGCCGGGGAGCTGTTTTTT
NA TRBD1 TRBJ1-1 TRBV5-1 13 CASSLRTGNEAFF TGCGCCAGCAGCCTACGGACAGGGAACGAAGCTTTCTTT
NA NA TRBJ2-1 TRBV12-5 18 CASGLVRLTLTSFEEQFF TGTGCTAGTGGTTTGGTACGATTGACCTTGACTAGTTTTGAGGAGCAGTTCTTC
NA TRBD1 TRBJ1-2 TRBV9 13 CASSGTGGDGYTF TGTGCCAGCAGCGGGACAGGGGGGGATGGCTACACCTTC
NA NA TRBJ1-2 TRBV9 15 CASSPYPPTQGGYTF TGTGCCAGCAGCCCTTATCCCCCAACCCAGGGCGGCTACACCTTC
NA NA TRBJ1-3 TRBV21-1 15 CASNQHGTSGNTIYF TGTGCCAGCAACCAACATGGGACATCTGGAAACACCATATATTTT
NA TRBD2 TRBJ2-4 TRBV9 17 CASSVVVAGGPRNIQYF TGTGCCAGCAGCGTAGTTGTAGCGGGAGGGCCTCGGAACATTCAGTACTTC
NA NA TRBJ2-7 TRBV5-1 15 CASSLGQGPSYEQYF TGCGCCAGCAGCTTGGGTCAGGGGCCCTCCTACGAGCAGTACTTC
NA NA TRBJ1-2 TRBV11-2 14 CASSSSGGPYGYTF TGTGCCAGCAGCTCATCGGGGGGTCCCTATGGCTACACCTTC